The 12 T cell receptor beta chains listed next were all sequenced from one sample in a study of CD8 T cells in ankylosing spondylitis. General study results and limits: Ankylosing spondylitis blood seemed to carry a telltale TCR beta motif made of several highly homologous variants.

For these receptors, no antigen is known. One entry per CDR3 protein results from TCRdb running MiXCR on the 5' RACE reads. The sample carries roughly 470,000 distinct CDR3 sequences, 25% to 30% recorded once. Material: blood, either unsorted or a sorted T cell fraction (not recorded which). These receptors all come from a male donor with ankylosing spondylitis.

The rearrangement uses TRBV20-1 and TRBJ2-2, with D perhaps matching TRBD1 or TRBD2 (5 bases each). Trimming cost V 6 bases and J 1 base, with 12 bases left between them. Germline V gene lookup returns CDR1 DFQATT and CDR2 SNEGSKA (reference sequence). This CDR3 spans 14 amino acids. CDR3 sequence (DNA): TGCAGTGCCCCCGGGGCGTGGAACACCGGGGAGCTGTTTTTT. The encoded protein is CSAPGAWNTGELFF.

This chain joins TRBV20-1 and TRBJ2-1; D might be TRBD1 (5 bases). Trimming removed 1 base from V and 4 bases from J, with 14 bases in between. Per the germline V gene, CDR1 is DFQATT and CDR2 is SNEGSKA (reference sequence). This CDR3 is 15 amino acids long. The CDR3 spells CSARGPQGNYNEQFF. The DNA of the CDR3 is TGCAGTGCTAGAGGTCCTCAGGGAAATTACAATGAGCAGTTCTTC.

This chain links TRBV12-3 or TRBV12-4 with TRBJ1-5; D perhaps matches TRBD1 (6 bases). The CDR3 runs 17 residues. The V end was cut by 6 bases, the J end by 5 bases, with 23 bases between. CDR3 residues: CASSQGGDIGVYQPQHF. For the CDR3, the DNA is TGTGCCAGCAGCCAAGGGGGGGACATAGGAGTCTATCAGCCCCAGCATTTT.

This clonotype turned up a few times. The chain carries TRBV3-1 and TRBJ1-4; tentatively, D is TRBD1 (5 bases). Germline CDR1 and CDR2: LGHDT and YNNKEL (reference sequence). V lost 0 bases and J 8 bases, leaving 10 bases between the germline ends. The CDR3 is 14 amino acids. CDR3 nucleotides: TGTGCCAGCAGCCAAGATCTGGGACGGGAAAAACTGTTTTTT. This gives the protein CASSQDLGREKLFF.

At least ten counts were recorded for this clonotype. V gene TRBV5-6 combines with J gene TRBJ2-4, with no clear D. The CDR3 totals 18 residues. CDR1 is SGHDT and CDR2 is YYEEEE in the germline V gene. Trimming stripped 3 bases from V and 0 bases from J, with 19 bases between. In nucleotides, the CDR3 is TGTGCCAGCAGCTCCCCGTCAGAATTCCTCCGAGCCAAAAACATTCAGTACTTC. This codes for CASSSPSEFLRAKNIQYF.

This clonotype occurred a few times. This chain uses TRBV19 with TRBJ1-5, with 7 bases aligning to TRBD1. The germline CDR1 and CDR2 sequences are LNHDA and SQIVND (reference sequence). The ends lost 3 bases at V and 5 bases at J; junction bases unmatched: 4. The CDR3 contains 14 residues. For the CDR3, the DNA is TGTGCCAGTAGTATCCGGACAGGAGATCAGCCCCAGCATTTT. This gives the protein CASSIRTGDQPQHF. The variable domain in full, with the rest retrieved from reference TRBV19 and TRBJ1-5, is DGGITQSPKYLFRKEGQNVTLSCEQNLNHDAMYWYRQDPGQGLRLIYYSQIVNDFQKGDIAEGYSVSREKKESFPLTVTSAQKNPTAFYLCASSIRTGDQPQHFGDGTRLSIL.

This clonotype was found a few times. This rearrangement joins TRBV7-2 to TRBJ2-1; D is unresolved. V was clipped by 3 bases and J by 8 bases, with 5 bases between them. The CDR3 covers 11 residues. Germline CDR1 is SGHTA and CDR2 is FQGNSA. The CDR3 sequence: CASSFNHEQFF. As DNA, the CDR3 is TGTGCCAGCAGCTTTAATCATGAGCAGTTCTTC.

The J gene is TRBJ2-2, the V gene TRBV4-1, with 15 bases lining up with TRBD2. V shed 0 bases and J 5 bases; nucleotides not matched to a gene: 13. From germline, CDR1 is MGHRA and CDR2 YSYEKL. This CDR3 is built from 21 residues. CDR3 amino acids: CASSQDNSGLAGGRGTGELFF. DNA for the CDR3: TGCGCCAGCAGCCAAGATAATTCCGGACTAGCGGGAGGGCGGGGTACCGGGGAGCTGTTTTTT.

This chain connects TRBV12-3 or TRBV12-4 to TRBJ1-6, with D maybe TRBD1 (5 bases). The V end lost 5 bases, the J end lost 14 bases, and 19 bases lay between the germline ends. The CDR3 is 14 amino acids. The CDR3 DNA reads as TGTGCCAGCAGTCCCGGGACGGGTGGTTTGGCCCTCCACTTT. It is translated as CASSPGTGGLALHF.

The chain links TRBV11-2 to TRBJ2-1; 7 nucleotides agree with TRBD2. This CDR3 region has 16 residues. V was clipped by 6 bases and J by 1 base; unmatched bases: 9. Germline V lookup: CDR1 SGHAT, CDR2 FQNNGV. The CDR3 sequence: CASRTTGGGSYNEQFF. CDR3 bases: TGTGCCAGCAGGACTACGGGAGGCGGGTCCTACAATGAGCAGTTCTTC.

The chain uses TRBV10-3 and TRBJ2-2, with 14 bases matching TRBD2. The V segment lost 9 bases and the J segment 3 bases; nucleotides outside the gene matches: 3. The CDR3 runs 15 residues. Per germline, CDR1 ENHRY and CDR2 SYGVKD. The CDR3 DNA reads TGTGCCATGGGACTAGCGGGAGTGGACACCGGGGAGCTGTTTTTT. It translates to CAMGLAGVDTGELFF.

This clonotype appeared a few times. The rearrangement uses TRBV20-1 and TRBJ1-1; D gene ambiguous. The V and J ends lost 0 bases and 11 bases respectively, with 22 bases between them. CDR1 is DFQATT and CDR2 is SNEGSKA in the germline V gene (reference sequence). The CDR3 has 15 amino acids. The CDR3 nucleotides are TGCAGTGCTAGAGACCTAGCCCGGGCCTCCTTCTGGGCTTTCTTT. Its protein product is CSARDLARASFWAFF.